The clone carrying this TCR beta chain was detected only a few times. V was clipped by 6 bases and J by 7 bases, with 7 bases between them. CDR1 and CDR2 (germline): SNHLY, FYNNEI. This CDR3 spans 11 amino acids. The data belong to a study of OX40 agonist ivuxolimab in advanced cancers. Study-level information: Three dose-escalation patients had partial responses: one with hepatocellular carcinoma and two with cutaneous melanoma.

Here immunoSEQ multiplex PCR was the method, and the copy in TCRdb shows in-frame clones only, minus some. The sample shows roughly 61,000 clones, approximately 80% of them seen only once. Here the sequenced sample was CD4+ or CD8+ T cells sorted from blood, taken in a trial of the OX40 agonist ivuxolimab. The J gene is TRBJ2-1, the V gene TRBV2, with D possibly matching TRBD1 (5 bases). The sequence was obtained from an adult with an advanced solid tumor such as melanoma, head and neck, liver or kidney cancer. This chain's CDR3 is CASRGPNEQFF. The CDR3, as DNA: TGTGCCAGCAGGGGGCCGAATGAGCAGTTCTTC. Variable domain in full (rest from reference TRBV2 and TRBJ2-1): EPEVTQTPSHQVTQMGQEVILRCVPISNHLYFYWYRQILGQKVEFLVSFYNNEISEKSEIFDDQFSVERPDGSNFTLKIRSTKLEDSAMYFCASRGPNEQFFGPGTRLTVL.